These T cell receptor beta chains were read from a single sample in a study of T cells in Graves' hyperthyroidism and ophthalmopathy. TCRdb reanalysed the multiplex PCR reads using MiXCR and keeps one entry per CDR3 protein. The sample lists about 52,000 distinct CDR3 sequences, over 40% occurring once. The sample was blood. Every receptor here comes from a woman in her forties or fifties with Graves' ophthalmopathy. The CDR3 runs from the conserved cysteine through the conserved F or W. The D gene is left open where the match is weak. Clone size, where shown, is once, few, many, or a class for clones that have expanded.

v_call: TRBV7-3
clone_size: NA
d_call: NA
j_call: TRBJ2-5
cdr3_aa: CASSTRQAQYF
cdr3_nt: TGTGCCAGCAGCACCCGACAGGCCCAGTACTTC

v_call: TRBV7-9
clone_size: many
d_call: NA
j_call: TRBJ2-7
cdr3_aa: CASSSHYEQYF
cdr3_nt: TGTGCCAGCAGCTCCCACTACGAGCAGTACTTC

v_call: TRBV20-1
clone_size: NA
d_call: NA
j_call: TRBJ2-7
cdr3_aa: CSARDSGQYF
cdr3_nt: TGCAGTGCTAGAGATTCGGGGCAGTACTTC

v_call: TRBV20-1
clone_size: NA
d_call: NA
j_call: TRBJ2-5
cdr3_aa: CSAATETQYF
cdr3_nt: TGCAGTGCCGCTACGGAGACCCAGTACTTC

v_call: TRBV7-2
clone_size: NA
d_call: TRBD1
j_call: TRBJ2-7
cdr3_aa: CASSLWDREGYEQYF
cdr3_nt: TGTGCCAGCAGCTTGTGGGACAGGGAAGGGTACGAGCAGTACTTC

v_call: TRBV7-9
clone_size: many
d_call: TRBD1
j_call: TRBJ1-1
cdr3_aa: CASSFSGGNTEAFF
cdr3_nt: TGTGCCAGCAGCTTCTCAGGGGGCAACACTGAAGCTTTCTTT

v_call: TRBV12-3/TRBV12-4
clone_size: many
d_call: NA
j_call: TRBJ1-2
cdr3_aa: CASSSTGTANYGYTF
cdr3_nt: TGTGCCAGCAGTTCAACAGGGACCGCTAACTATGGCTACACCTTC

v_call: TRBV7-9
clone_size: medium-sized
d_call: NA
j_call: TRBJ1-3
cdr3_aa: CASGGGNTIYF
cdr3_nt: TGTGCCAGCGGCGGGGGAAACACCATATATTTT

v_call: TRBV19
clone_size: many
d_call: NA
j_call: TRBJ2-3
cdr3_aa: CASSIRGQGELTDTQYF
cdr3_nt: TGTGCCAGTAGTATAAGAGGGCAGGGTGAACTCACAGATACGCAGTATTTT

v_call: TRBV5-1
clone_size: many
d_call: TRBD2
j_call: TRBJ2-7
cdr3_aa: CASSQTGTSGGRYEQYF
cdr3_nt: TGCGCCAGCAGCCAAACGGGGACTAGCGGGGGCCGCTACGAGCAGTACTTC

v_call: TRBV19
clone_size: NA
d_call: NA
j_call: TRBJ2-1
cdr3_aa: CASSIDHRSDNEQFF
cdr3_nt: TGTGCCAGTAGTATAGATCACAGGAGCGACAATGAGCAGTTCTTC

v_call: TRBV7-2
clone_size: NA
d_call: TRBD1
j_call: TRBJ1-4
cdr3_aa: CASSLMGQGGEKLFF
cdr3_nt: TGTGCCAGCAGTCTAATGGGACAGGGAGGCGAAAAACTGTTTTTT

v_call: TRBV4-1
clone_size: many
d_call: TRBD2
j_call: TRBJ2-7
cdr3_aa: CASSQEFGLAGRYEQYF
cdr3_nt: TGCGCCAGCAGCCAAGAGTTTGGACTAGCGGGACGCTACGAGCAGTACTTC

v_call: TRBV19
clone_size: many
d_call: NA
j_call: TRBJ2-7
cdr3_aa: CASSYTARYDYEQYF
cdr3_nt: TGTGCCAGTAGCTATACGGCTAGGTATGACTACGAGCAGTACTTC

v_call: TRBV2
clone_size: NA
d_call: NA
j_call: TRBJ2-1
cdr3_aa: CASSVIRGHNEQFF
cdr3_nt: TGTGCCAGCAGTGTGATCAGGGGTCACAATGAGCAGTTCTTC

v_call: TRBV20-1
clone_size: NA
d_call: NA
j_call: TRBJ2-3
cdr3_aa: CSARGLLTDTQYF
cdr3_nt: TGCAGTGCCAGAGGTCTGCTCACAGATACGCAGTATTTT

v_call: TRBV2
clone_size: few
d_call: NA
j_call: TRBJ2-2
cdr3_aa: CASSPITGFGGELFF
cdr3_nt: TGTGCCAGCAGCCCAATCACGGGTTTTGGCGGGGAGCTGTTTTTT

v_call: TRBV12-3/TRBV12-4
clone_size: NA
d_call: TRBD2
j_call: TRBJ2-7
cdr3_aa: CAGSLSASGGAGEQYF
cdr3_nt: TGTGCCGGCAGTCTTAGTGCTAGCGGGGGGGCTGGCGAGCAGTACTTC

v_call: TRBV2
clone_size: NA
d_call: NA
j_call: TRBJ2-7
cdr3_aa: CASSVETAYEQYF
cdr3_nt: TGTGCTAGCAGTGTGGAAACCGCCTACGAGCAGTACTTC

v_call: TRBV20-1
clone_size: NA
d_call: NA
j_call: TRBJ1-5
cdr3_aa: CSARDPGVGNQPQHF
cdr3_nt: TGCAGTGCTAGAGATCCAGGGGTCGGCAATCAGCCCCAGCATTTT

v_call: TRBV19
clone_size: many
d_call: NA
j_call: TRBJ1-6
cdr3_aa: CASSIVYSQGSSYNSPLHF
cdr3_nt: TGTGCCAGTAGTATCGTATATAGCCAGGGAAGCTCCTATAATTCACCCCTCCACTTT

v_call: TRBV2
clone_size: NA
d_call: TRBD2
j_call: TRBJ2-7
cdr3_aa: CASSQPADRGGKAYEQYF
cdr3_nt: TGTGCCAGCAGTCAGCCTGCGGACCGGGGGGGCAAAGCCTACGAGCAGTACTTC

v_call: TRBV25-1
clone_size: NA
d_call: NA
j_call: TRBJ2-1
cdr3_aa: CASSASVSDYNEQFF
cdr3_nt: TGTGCCAGCAGTGCTAGTGTTAGCGACTACAATGAGCAGTTCTTC

v_call: TRBV4-3
clone_size: many
d_call: NA
j_call: TRBJ2-5
cdr3_aa: CASSLDSEETQYF
cdr3_nt: TGCGCCAGCAGCCTAGACTCGGAAGAGACCCAGTACTTC

v_call: TRBV19
clone_size: many
d_call: NA
j_call: TRBJ2-7
cdr3_aa: CASSVAAAYEQYF
cdr3_nt: TGTGCCAGTAGTGTGGCAGCAGCTTACGAGCAGTACTTC

v_call: TRBV7-8
clone_size: medium-sized
d_call: NA
j_call: TRBJ2-7
cdr3_aa: CASSSVGGEQYF
cdr3_nt: TGTGCCAGCAGCTCGGTGGGGGGCGAGCAGTACTTC

v_call: TRBV2
clone_size: many
d_call: NA
j_call: TRBJ1-3
cdr3_aa: CASRPPGGSGNTIYF
cdr3_nt: TGTGCCAGCAGACCTCCCGGGGGCTCTGGAAACACCATATATTTT

v_call: TRBV11-2
clone_size: many
d_call: TRBD2
j_call: TRBJ2-5
cdr3_aa: CASSPPGGGWWETQYF
cdr3_nt: TGTGCCAGCAGCCCCCCCGGGGGGGGATGGTGGGAGACCCAGTACTTC

v_call: TRBV24-1
clone_size: NA
d_call: NA
j_call: TRBJ1-1
cdr3_aa: CATRTDDGAEAFF
cdr3_nt: TGTGCCACCAGGACGGACGATGGCGCTGAAGCTTTCTTT

v_call: TRBV7-7
clone_size: many
d_call: NA
j_call: TRBJ2-1
cdr3_aa: CASSSLLRDCYNEQFF
cdr3_nt: TGTGCCAGCAGCTCCCTACTACGAGATTGTTACAATGAGCAGTTCTTC

v_call: TRBV29-1
clone_size: NA
d_call: NA
j_call: TRBJ1-2
cdr3_aa: CSVEDTVQGLNYGYTF
cdr3_nt: TGCAGCGTTGAAGACACAGTGCAGGGCTTGAACTATGGCTACACCTTC

v_call: TRBV4-3
clone_size: few
d_call: TRBD2
j_call: TRBJ2-4
cdr3_aa: CASSQELAGDPKNIQYF
cdr3_nt: TGCGCCAGCAGCCAAGAGCTTGCGGGAGATCCCAAAAACATTCAGTACTTC

v_call: TRBV15
clone_size: NA
d_call: TRBD1
j_call: TRBJ2-2
cdr3_aa: CATSRGLTYRGTGELFF
cdr3_nt: TGTGCCACCAGCAGAGGCCTAACGTACAGGGGCACCGGGGAGCTGTTTTTT

v_call: TRBV7-8
clone_size: NA
d_call: TRBD2
j_call: TRBJ2-7
cdr3_aa: CASSSGLLAGGKGNEQYF
cdr3_nt: TGTGCCAGCAGCTCCGGCCTACTAGCGGGAGGGAAAGGAAACGAGCAGTACTTC

v_call: TRBV7-2
clone_size: medium-sized
d_call: TRBD1
j_call: TRBJ1-6
cdr3_aa: CASSLGGQNSPLHF
cdr3_nt: TGTGCCAGCAGCTTAGGGGGACAGAATTCACCCCTCCACTTT

v_call: TRBV7-8
clone_size: medium-sized
d_call: NA
j_call: TRBJ2-7
cdr3_aa: CASSFRGDEQYF
cdr3_nt: TGTGCCAGCAGCTTCAGGGGGGATGAGCAGTACTTC

v_call: TRBV11-2
clone_size: many
d_call: NA
j_call: TRBJ2-1
cdr3_aa: CASSLIYEQFF
cdr3_nt: TGTGCCAGCAGCTTAATCTATGAGCAGTTCTTC

v_call: TRBV6-5
clone_size: many
d_call: NA
j_call: TRBJ1-4
cdr3_aa: CASTTGSEKLFF
cdr3_nt: TGTGCCAGCACCACGGGGTCCGAAAAACTGTTTTTT

v_call: TRBV7-8
clone_size: NA
d_call: TRBD1
j_call: TRBJ2-2
cdr3_aa: CASSPQDRTNTGELFF
cdr3_nt: TGTGCCAGCAGCCCGCAGGACAGGACGAACACCGGGGAGCTGTTTTTT

v_call: TRBV7-6
clone_size: medium-sized
d_call: NA
j_call: TRBJ2-7
cdr3_aa: CASSLEDSVVYEQYF
cdr3_nt: TGTGCCAGCAGCTTAGAGGACAGCGTAGTCTACGAGCAGTACTTC

v_call: TRBV20-1
clone_size: many
d_call: TRBD2
j_call: TRBJ2-7
cdr3_aa: CSARDGLAGAEQYF
cdr3_nt: TGCAGTGCTAGAGATGGCCTAGCGGGAGCCGAGCAGTACTTC

v_call: TRBV7-3
clone_size: NA
d_call: TRBD2
j_call: TRBJ2-1
cdr3_aa: CASSATSQHNEQFF
cdr3_nt: TGTGCCAGCAGCGCGACTAGCCAACACAATGAGCAGTTCTTC

v_call: TRBV11-1
clone_size: NA
d_call: NA
j_call: TRBJ1-5
cdr3_aa: CASSQQETQHF
cdr3_nt: TGTGCCAGCAGCCAACAAGAGACCCAGCATTTT

v_call: TRBV6-1
clone_size: few
d_call: NA
j_call: TRBJ1-2
cdr3_aa: CASSEGKAGVRVPGYTF
cdr3_nt: TGTGCCAGCAGTGAAGGTAAGGCAGGGGTGCGTGTCCCTGGCTACACCTTC

v_call: TRBV10-2
clone_size: once
d_call: TRBD2
j_call: TRBJ2-5
cdr3_aa: CASGTSGETQYF
cdr3_nt: TGCGCCAGCGGAACTAGCGGGGAGACCCAGTACTTC

v_call: TRBV12-3/TRBV12-4
clone_size: many
d_call: TRBD2
j_call: TRBJ2-1
cdr3_aa: CASSFSPGAGVLDEQFF
cdr3_nt: TGTGCCAGCAGTTTCTCTCCTGGGGCGGGAGTGCTTGATGAGCAGTTCTTC

v_call: TRBV11-2
clone_size: many
d_call: NA
j_call: TRBJ2-1
cdr3_aa: CASSLPASFNEQFF
cdr3_nt: TGTGCCAGCAGCCTACCTGCTTCGTTCAATGAGCAGTTCTTC

v_call: TRBV20-1
clone_size: NA
d_call: TRBD1
j_call: TRBJ2-7
cdr3_aa: CSADRGSYEQYF
cdr3_nt: TGCAGTGCCGACAGGGGCTCCTACGAGCAGTACTTC

v_call: TRBV2
clone_size: medium-sized
d_call: NA
j_call: TRBJ2-7
cdr3_aa: CASSEEIPEQYF
cdr3_nt: TGTGCCAGCAGTGAAGAGATACCGGAGCAGTACTTC

v_call: TRBV6-5
clone_size: NA
d_call: NA
j_call: TRBJ2-5
cdr3_aa: CASRRGGAGGRDQETQYF
cdr3_nt: TGTGCCAGCAGGAGGGGAGGGGCCGGGGGCCGTGACCAAGAGACCCAGTACTTC

v_call: TRBV20-1
clone_size: NA
d_call: TRBD2
j_call: TRBJ2-7
cdr3_aa: CSARDVYNPGGPGGQYF
cdr3_nt: TGCAGTGCTAGAGATGTCTATAATCCGGGAGGGCCGGGGGGGCAGTACTTC

v_call: TRBV5-1
clone_size: many
d_call: NA
j_call: TRBJ2-2
cdr3_aa: CASSLGRDSPNTGELFF
cdr3_nt: TGCGCCAGCAGCTTGGGAAGGGACTCCCCGAACACCGGGGAGCTGTTTTTT

v_call: TRBV5-1
clone_size: many
d_call: TRBD1
j_call: TRBJ1-3
cdr3_aa: CASSPQTGGGGNTIYF
cdr3_nt: TGCGCCAGCAGCCCCCAGACAGGGGGCGGTGGAAACACCATATATTTT

v_call: TRBV7-6
clone_size: NA
d_call: TRBD1
j_call: TRBJ2-3
cdr3_aa: CASSPGTGAIDTQYF
cdr3_nt: TGTGCCAGCTCACCCGGGACAGGGGCCATAGATACGCAGTATTTT

v_call: TRBV19
clone_size: many
d_call: NA
j_call: TRBJ2-7
cdr3_aa: CASSIDRPFSYEQYF
cdr3_nt: TGTGCCAGTAGTATAGATCGGCCGTTCTCCTACGAGCAGTACTTC

v_call: TRBV27
clone_size: NA
d_call: NA
j_call: TRBJ1-6
cdr3_aa: CASSLVPQASSYNSPLHF
cdr3_nt: TGTGCCAGCAGTCTCGTCCCTCAAGCTAGCTCCTATAATTCACCCCTCCACTTT